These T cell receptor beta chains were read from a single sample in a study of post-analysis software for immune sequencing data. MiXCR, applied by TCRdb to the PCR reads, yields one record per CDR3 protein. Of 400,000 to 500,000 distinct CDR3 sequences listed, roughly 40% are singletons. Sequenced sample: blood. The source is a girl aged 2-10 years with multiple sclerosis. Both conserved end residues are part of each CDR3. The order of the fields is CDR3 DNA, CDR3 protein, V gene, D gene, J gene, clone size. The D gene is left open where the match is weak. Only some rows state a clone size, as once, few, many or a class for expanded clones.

TGTGCTAGTGGTTTGTATCAGCCCCAGCATTTT CASGLYQPQHF TRBV12-5 . TRBJ1-5 .
TGTGCCACCGCACTCCCAGGACTCACAGATACGCAGTATTTT CATALPGLTDTQYF TRBV15 . TRBJ2-3 .
TGCAGCGTCCCCGGGACAGTCCTATACAATGAGCAGTTCTTC CSVPGTVLYNEQFF TRBV29-1 TRBD1 TRBJ2-1 few
TGCGCCAGCAGGGTCACAACAGGATGCTACGAGCAGTACTTC CASRVTTGCYEQYF TRBV4-1 . TRBJ2-7 once
TGTGCCAGCAGCTTAGCGCAGGCCACCTACGAGCAGTACTTC CASSLAQATYEQYF TRBV7-9 . TRBJ2-7 .
TGTGCCAGCAGTAACAGCGATGCAACTAATGAAAAACTGTTTTTT CASSNSDATNEKLFF TRBV28 . TRBJ1-4 .
TGTGCCAGCAGTTCCCTAGCGGGAAGCCACGCCACAGATACGCAGTATTTT CASSSLAGSHATDTQYF TRBV28 TRBD2 TRBJ2-3 .
TGTGCCAGCAGCCCGGAATCGGGGTACAATGAGCAGTTCTTC CASSPESGYNEQFF TRBV3-1 . TRBJ2-1 .
TGTGCCAGCAGCTTGGGGGGCCTCCGGTTCTTC CASSLGGLRFF TRBV5-6 . TRBJ2-1 .
TGTGCCAGCAGTGAAAACGGCTACGAGCAGTACTTC CASSENGYEQYF TRBV6-1 . TRBJ2-7 .
TGTGCCAGCTCCGGGTTTTATAGCAATCAGCCCCAGCATTTT CASSGFYSNQPQHF TRBV6-1 . TRBJ1-5 once
TGTGCCAGCAGTTACGGCCTAGCCAAAAACATTCAGTACTTC CASSYGLAKNIQYF TRBV6-2/TRBV6-3 . TRBJ2-4 .
TGTGCCAGCAGTACCTGGACAATTTACGAGCAGTACTTC CASSTWTIYEQYF TRBV6-2/TRBV6-3 . TRBJ2-7 .
TGTGCCAGCAGTATTCGACAGGGGAGAGGGGAGACCCAGTACTTC CASSIRQGRGETQYF TRBV28 TRBD1 TRBJ2-5 medium-sized
TGCAGTGCCGACAACTACGAGCAGTACTTC CSADNYEQYF TRBV20-1 . TRBJ2-7 many
TGCAGCACCACGCGGGTGAGCTCCTACAATGAGCAGTTCTTC CSTTRVSSYNEQFF TRBV20-1 . TRBJ2-1 .
TGTGCCAGCACCAAGGGTGGATTGGCGGCCTATGGCTACACCTTC CASTKGGLAAYGYTF TRBV3-1 . TRBJ1-2 .
TGCAGCGAGGGGACAGGTGGCTACGAGCAGTACTTC CSEGTGGYEQYF TRBV20-1 TRBD1 TRBJ2-7 few
TGTGCCAGCAGCCCAGGGGGCGAGCAGTACTTC CASSPGGEQYF TRBV6-6 TRBD1 TRBJ2-7 .
TGCAGTGTTGCTGCACTGGGGATTAGCAATCGGCCCCAGCATTTT CSVAALGISNRPQHF TRBV20-1 . TRBJ1-5 .
TGTGCCAGCAACCGGAACACTGAAGCTTTCTTT CASNRNTEAFF TRBV7-9 . TRBJ1-1 .
TGTGCCAGCAGTACCCCTGGCGGGGGGGCCTGGAATGAGCAGTTCTTC CASSTPGGGAWNEQFF TRBV27 TRBD2 TRBJ2-1 .
TGTGCCAGCAGTTCTAGTCTCAGCGGAGATACGCAGTATTTT CASSSSLSGDTQYF TRBV6-5 . TRBJ2-3 few
TGTGCCAGCAGCTTGCTAGCGGGAGCAGTTTCCAATGAGCAGTTCTTC CASSLLAGAVSNEQFF TRBV7-9 TRBD2 TRBJ2-1 .
TGTGCCAGCAGCCAGGGGGACTTCGGCTCCTACGAGCAGTACTTC CASSQGDFGSYEQYF TRBV5-5 . TRBJ2-7 few
TGTGCCAGCAGTTTAGTCGGCGGCTACACCTTC CASSLVGGYTF TRBV12-3/TRBV12-4 . TRBJ1-2 few
TGTGCCAGCAGCCAAAAACTCCAGGGAACAGATACGCAGTATTTT CASSQKLQGTDTQYF TRBV7-3 . TRBJ2-3 .
TGTGCCATCAGTGCCAGATTCAATGAGCAGTTCTTC CAISARFNEQFF TRBV10-3 . TRBJ2-1 .
TGTGCCAGCAGCCGGGGTCAGGAGGGCGATCAGCCCCAGCATTTT CASSRGQEGDQPQHF TRBV3-1 . TRBJ1-5 .
TGTGCCAGCAGCCAAGGCCGGGGGGGAGGCTACGAGCAGTACTTC CASSQGRGGGYEQYF TRBV4-2 TRBD2 TRBJ2-7 many
TGTGCCAGCAAACCCTACAATGAGCAGTTCTTC CASKPYNEQFF TRBV2 . TRBJ2-1 .
TGTACTAGCAGCCGAGGGGGCGCACCTGGCACAGATACGCAGTATTTT CTSSRGGAPGTDTQYF TRBV7-7 . TRBJ2-3 .
TGTGCCACCAGTGCGGGGACAGGATTGGCCTACAATGAGCAGTTCTTC CATSAGTGLAYNEQFF TRBV24-1 TRBD1 TRBJ2-1 few
TGTGCCAGTGAGCGGGAGAAGAACAATGAGCAGTTCTTC CASEREKNNEQFF TRBV6-2/TRBV6-3 TRBD2 TRBJ2-1 .
TGCGCCAGCAGCACAGACCGGGACTACGATTGGGATACGCAGTATTTT CASSTDRDYDWDTQYF TRBV4-3 TRBD2 TRBJ2-3 .
TGCGCCAGCAGCAATCTCCCCTCGAGCTCCTACGAGCAGTACTTC CASSNLPSSSYEQYF TRBV5-1 . TRBJ2-7 few
TGCGCCAGCAGCTTGCGGAATCAGGGTAACGAGCAGTACTTC CASSLRNQGNEQYF TRBV5-1 . TRBJ2-7 .
TGTGCCAGCAGTCGGGTCGGGCCCCTGAGATCCTACAATGAGCAGTTCTTC CASSRVGPLRSYNEQFF TRBV6-1 . TRBJ2-1 .
TGCGCCAGCAGCATCGAAAGGGGTGAAGCTTTCTTT CASSIERGEAFF TRBV5-1 . TRBJ1-1 few
TGCGCCAGCAGGGGGGGGCCATACGACTACGAGCAGTACTTC CASRGGPYDYEQYF TRBV5-1 . TRBJ2-7 once
TGCAGCGTTGAAGATCACGGCCTCTCAGATACGCAGTATTTT CSVEDHGLSDTQYF TRBV29-1 . TRBJ2-3 few
TGTGCCAGCAGCTTAAATCTAGAAGAGACCCAGTACTTC CASSLNLEETQYF TRBV7-9 . TRBJ2-5 .
TGTGCCACCAGCAGAGATACGAACCAAGAGACCCAGTACTTC CATSRDTNQETQYF TRBV15 . TRBJ2-5 few
TGTGCCAGCAGTGACCCCGGGGAGCTGTTTTTT CASSDPGELFF TRBV25-1 . TRBJ2-2 .
TGTGCCAGCAGCCCAGACAGATTTTCTTTCAAGAGCTCCTACAATGAGCAGTTCTTC CASSPDRFSFKSSYNEQFF TRBV7-6 . TRBJ2-1 few
TGTGCCAGCAGCGTAAACCTCGAGGACACTGAAGCTTTCTTT CASSVNLEDTEAFF TRBV9 . TRBJ1-1 .